These 32 T cell receptor beta chains were sequenced from one sample in a study of T cell repertoires in cytomegalovirus infection. Each CDR3 protein gets one entry after TCRdb re-called the reads with MiXCR. The sample contains roughly 150,000 distinct CDR3 sequences, less than 25% of which appear only once. The source material was PBMCs. These receptors came from a human donor in good health (CMV status not recorded). Some clones in this sample may be carry-over from other donors' samples.

The chain has TRBV3-1 and TRBJ1-2, with 7 bases aligning to TRBD1. Trimming at V came to 3 bases and at J to 2 bases, leaving 6 bases not matched to a gene. CDR1 is LGHDT, CDR2 YNNKEL, per germline (reference sequence). The CDR3 has 15 amino acids. The CDR3 nucleotides read TGTGCCAGCAGCCAGTCGACAGGGTCCAACTATGGCTACACCTTC. Protein sequence: CASSQSTGSNYGYTF.

V is TRBV7-8 and J is TRBJ2-7, with D perhaps being TRBD1 or TRBD2 (6 bases each). Germline V gene sequence: CDR1 SGHVS, CDR2 FQNEAQ. The CDR3 totals 14 residues. Trimming shortened V by 5 bases and J by 3 bases, and 14 bases separated the two germline ends. DNA for the CDR3: TGTGCCAGCAGCGGGGGCCGGGGGAACTACGAGCAGTACTTC. This encodes CASSGGRGNYEQYF.

This clonotype occurred a few times. Without the conserved terminal phenylalanine or tryptophan, this CDR3 likely stems from a read error. V gene TRBV5-6 combines with J gene TRBJ1-2; 7 bases match TRBD1. CDR1 SGHDT and CDR2 YYEEEE come from the germline V gene. The CDR3 is made up of 12 amino acids. The trim removed 4 bases at V and 4 bases at J, leaving 1 base unmatched. The CDR3 DNA reads TGTGCCAGCAGCGGGGACAGCTATGGCTACACCTCC. This translates into CASSGDSYGYTS.

This clonotype was seen more than once but under ten times. This chain's CDR3 is CASSYLAGATDTQYF. DNA for the CDR3: TGTGCCAGCAGCTATCTAGCGGGGGCCACAGATACGCAGTATTTT. The chain recombines TRBV7-2 with TRBJ2-3; 10 nucleotides match TRBD2. The germline V gene has CDR1 SGHTA and CDR2 FQGNSA. V shed 4 bases, J shed 2 bases, and the junction held 3 bases outside the gene matches. This CDR3 is 15 amino acids long.

The V gene is TRBV7-9, the J gene TRBJ1-5, with D possibly matching TRBD1 (5 bases). The CDR3 has 14 amino acids. Trimming took 3 bases from V and 9 from J, leaving 15 bases between them. Germline CDR1 reads SEHNR; CDR2 reads FQNEAQ (reference sequence). The CDR3 sequence is CASSFSTAMGPQHF. The CDR3 coding sequence is TGTGCCAGCAGCTTTTCGACAGCAATGGGGCCCCAGCATTTT.

Many counts were recorded for this clonotype. The chain combines TRBV12-3 or TRBV12-4 with TRBJ1-6; tentatively, D is TRBD1 (6 bases). V was cut by 2 bases and J by 10 bases, with 12 bases left in between. The CDR3 covers 14 residues. The CDR3 region has the DNA TGTGCCAGCAGTTTAACAGGGTTCGGATCACCCCTCCACTTT. Translation: CASSLTGFGSPLHF.

This clonotype was recorded a few times. The chain has TRBV7-8 and TRBJ2-2, with 8 bases fitting TRBD1. Germline CDR1 is SGHVS and CDR2 is FQNEAQ. V was clipped by 1 base and J by 5 bases; unmatched bases: 3. The CDR3 loop spans 15 amino acids. CDR3 sequence: CASSLGTGITGELFF. Written as DNA, the CDR3 is TGTGCCAGCAGCTTAGGGACAGGGATTACCGGGGAGCTGTTTTTT.

CDR3 nucleotides: TGTGCCAGCAGCCCTCAGGACTGGGATGGCTACACCTTC. Translation: CASSPQDWDGYTF. The V and J genes are TRBV7-9 and TRBJ1-2, with D hard to call. Trimming took off 5 bases at V and 6 bases at J, with 13 bases between the two ends. CDR1 is SEHNR, CDR2 FQNEAQ, per germline (reference sequence). There are 13 residues in the CDR3.

With respect to this clonotype: The junction and the germline gene differ at one end; a read error may be behind it. V usage is TRBV6-8 and J usage is TRBJ1-2; the D gene is possibly TRBD1 (5 bases). The germline V gene encodes CDR1 MNHGY and CDR2 SAAAGT. CDR3 size: 12 residues. CDR3 residues: CASSTGRAYGYF. CDR3 bases: TGTGCCAGCAGTACAGGCCGGGCCTACGGCTACTTC.

This clonotype was detected a few times. The chain carries TRBV5-4 and TRBJ1-1; D perhaps matches TRBD1 (6 bases). The CDR3 totals 12 residues. CDR1 and CDR2 (germline): SGHNT, YYREEE (reference sequence). Trimming took off 5 bases at V and 6 bases at J, with 11 bases between the two ends. The CDR3 DNA is TGTGCCAGCAGGGACGGACAGTCTGAAGCTTTCTTT. This encodes CASRDGQSEAFF.

This clonotype was found many times. This chain uses TRBV7-2 with TRBJ2-1; D not resolved. Trimming pared 4 bases from V and 10 bases from J, leaving 17 bases between. Germline values: CDR1 SGHTA, CDR2 FQGNSA. The CDR3 runs to 14 residues. The CDR3: CASSSLLFLGEQFF. DNA of the CDR3: TGTGCCAGCAGCTCCCTTCTTTTTTTGGGCGAGCAGTTCTTC. Together with reference TRBV7-2 and TRBJ2-1, the CDR3 gives the full variable domain: GAGVSQSPSNKVTEKGKDVELRCDPISGHTALYWYRQSLGQGLEFLIYFQGNSAPDKSGLPSDRFSAERTGGSVSTLTIQRTQQEDSAVYLCASSSLLFLGEQFFGPGTRLTVL.

In this sample, this clonotype turned up a few times. This chain links TRBV28 with TRBJ1-2; unclear D gene. CDR3 length: 14 amino acids. V was cut by 6 bases and J by 6 bases, with 17 bases left in between. Germline assignment: CDR1 MDHEN and CDR2 SYDVKM. CDR3 sequence reads: CASRWTLPVDGYTF. The DNA of the CDR3 is TGTGCCAGCAGGTGGACCCTCCCGGTGGATGGCTACACCTTC.

This clonotype was found many times. CDR3 DNA: TGTGCCACCAGCAGAGAGGGAGGGACCTACGAGCAGTACTTC. It codes for CATSREGGTYEQYF. The chain recombines TRBV15 with TRBJ2-7, with 7 positions matching TRBD2. Losses at the gene ends were 0 bases for V and 2 bases for J; bases not matched to a gene: 1. The CDR3 spans 14 residues. From germline, CDR1 is LNHNV and CDR2 YYDKDF (reference sequence).

The V gene is TRBV28, the J gene TRBJ2-3, with TRBD2 identical over 8 bases. This CDR3 spans 15 amino acids. Trimming at V came to 7 bases and at J to 6 bases, leaving 12 bases not matched to a gene. Germline CDR1 and CDR2: MDHEN and SYDVKM. The CDR3 here is CASMTSATHRDTQYF. CDR3 sequence (DNA): TGTGCCAGCATGACTAGCGCAACCCACAGGGATACGCAGTATTTT.

The genes are TRBV12-3 or TRBV12-4 and TRBJ1-5; weak D call: TRBD1 (6 bases). The V gene lost 0 bases and the J gene lost 4 bases, with 13 bases spanning the gap. This CDR3 is built from 16 residues. Here the CDR3 reads CASSLASGTRNQPQHF. The DNA for the CDR3 is TGTGCCAGCAGTTTAGCATCCGGGACACGGAATCAGCCCCAGCATTTT.

This clonotype was recorded many times. The rearrangement links TRBV7-2 to TRBJ2-1, with D maybe TRBD2 (7 bases). The CDR3 spans 13 residues. The germline gives CDR1 SGHTA, CDR2 FQGNSA. Trimming cost V 5 bases and J 7 bases, with 12 bases left between them. CDR3 DNA: TGTGCCAGCAGCGGGGGGGCTGGTAATGAGCAGTTCTTC. Its translation is CASSGGAGNEQFF.

The table lists this clonotype with a few counts. The J gene is TRBJ2-5, the V gene TRBV6-5; 7 bases align to TRBD2. This CDR3 has 15 residues. V lost 0 bases, J lost 1 base, and 2 bases stayed unmatched. Germline V lookup: CDR1 MNHEY, CDR2 SVGAGI. The CDR3 bases are TGTGCCAGCAGTTACTCGGGCGGGAGCCAAGAGACCCAGTACTTC. It translates to CASSYSGGSQETQYF.

V usage is TRBV6-1 and J usage is TRBJ1-1; D uncertain. In germline, CDR1 is MNHNS, CDR2 SASEGT. V was shortened by 3 bases and J by 4 bases, with 9 bases between the two germline ends. This CDR3 has 13 amino acids. For the CDR3, the DNA is TGTGCCAGCAGTGAGGGGATGGGCACTGAAGCTTTCTTT. Its translation is CASSEGMGTEAFF.

This clonotype turned up a few times. The chain has TRBV7-2 and TRBJ2-7; no definite D call. Trimming left V 1 base short and J 3 bases short, with 10 bases between. The germline V gene has CDR1 SGHTA and CDR2 FQGNSA. The CDR3 is 14 amino acids. The CDR3 bases are TGTGCCAGCAGCTTAGGTTCGGCACTCTACGAGCAGTACTTC. It is translated as CASSLGSALYEQYF.

V is TRBV28 and J is TRBJ1-4; no clear D. Trimming left V 8 bases short and J 0 bases short, with 19 bases between. The CDR3 runs 17 residues. Germline CDR1 MDHEN, CDR2 SYDVKM. Here the CDR3 DNA reads TGTGCCAGCCGGGGAGAACCACCGGGTGCAACTAATGAAAAACTGTTTTTT. It is translated as CASRGEPPGATNEKLFF.

This clonotype was seen a handful of times. V gene TRBV19 combines with J gene TRBJ2-7, with D possibly matching TRBD1 (6 bases). There are 12 residues in the CDR3. In germline, CDR1 is LNHDA, CDR2 SQIVND (reference sequence). V shed 6 bases and J shed 3 bases, with 9 bases lying between them. DNA for the CDR3: TGTGCCAGTAGACAGGGCGACTACGAGCAGTACTTC. It yields the protein CASRQGDYEQYF.

This clonotype came up a few times. The J gene is TRBJ2-7, the V gene TRBV12-3 or TRBV12-4, with TRBD2 matching over 10 bases. The CDR3 covers 14 residues. V gave up 5 bases and J gave up 5 bases; unmatched junction bases: 6. CDR3 amino acids: CASSPLAGAHEQYF. DNA of the CDR3: TGTGCCAGCAGTCCCCTAGCGGGAGCCCACGAGCAGTACTTC.

This clonotype showed up many times. In DNA, the CDR3 is TGTGCCAGCGGGGGCGTTAACACCGGGGAGCTGTTTTTT. Protein: CASGGVNTGELFF. V and J are TRBV7-2 and TRBJ2-2, with TRBD1 as a possible D gene (6 bases). This CDR3 has 13 residues. Germline lookup yields CDR1 SGHTA and CDR2 FQGNSA. The V gene lost 8 bases and the J gene lost 2 bases, with 9 bases spanning the gap.

With respect to this clonotype: A junction boundary mismatches the germline segment, possibly from a read error. The chain uses TRBV28 and TRBJ2-2; perhaps TRBD2 as D (5 bases). Per the germline V gene, CDR1 is MDHEN and CDR2 is SYDVKM. This CDR3 has 16 residues. CDR3: CASSLSAGSNTGDLFF. CDR3 nucleotides: TGTGCCAGCAGTTTATCGGCAGGATCGAACACCGGGGATCTGTTTTTT.

This clonotype was recorded many times. The chain uses TRBV7-2 and TRBJ2-2, with 8 positions matching TRBD2. J was trimmed by 1 base and V by 5 bases; bases with no gene match: 9. This CDR3 has 17 residues. Germline V gives CDR1 SGHTA, CDR2 FQGNSA. CDR3 amino acids: CASSPPRSGRNTGELFF. The CDR3 nucleotides are TGTGCCAGCAGCCCGCCGAGAAGCGGGAGGAACACCGGGGAGCTGTTTTTT.

Many counts were recorded for this clonotype. CDR3 nucleotide sequence: TGTGCCAGCAGCTTAGAACCCCCCACTAGCGGTTCAGATACGCAGTATTTT. The encoded protein is CASSLEPPTSGSDTQYF. This rearrangement joins TRBV7-6 to TRBJ2-3, with 8 bases fitting TRBD2. Trimming took 1 base from V and 4 from J; bases not matched to a gene: 10. Germline V gene lookup returns CDR1 SGHVS and CDR2 FNYEAQ. This CDR3 region has 17 residues.

A few counts support this clonotype. CDR3 nucleotide sequence: TGTGCCAGCAGTTTACCTGAGGCAAATGAGCAGTTCTTC. This codes for CASSLPEANEQFF. The J gene is TRBJ2-1, the V gene TRBV28; no clear D. Germline V gene lookup returns CDR1 MDHEN and CDR2 SYDVKM. Trimming stripped 2 bases from V and 7 bases from J, with 9 bases between. The CDR3 length is 13 residues.

The table lists this clonotype with many counts. V is TRBV19 and J is TRBJ1-5; 9 nucleotides match TRBD1. J gave up 1 base and V 6 bases, and 7 bases lay outside the gene matches. In germline, CDR1 is LNHDA, CDR2 SQIVND (reference sequence). The CDR3 is made up of 16 amino acids. The CDR3 coding sequence is TGTGCCAGTAGCCGAACAGGGGGCGTGAGCAATCAGCCCCAGCATTTT. As protein: CASSRTGGVSNQPQHF.

This clonotype was counted only a few times. The rearrangement joins TRBV28 to TRBJ2-7; D is possibly TRBD1 or TRBD2 (5 bases each). Between the trimmed V and J ends, which lost 2 bases and 12 bases, there was a span of 11 bases. Germline CDR1 is MDHEN and CDR2 is SYDVKM. This CDR3 comprises 11 residues. The CDR3 region has the DNA TGTGCCAGCAGTTTAGGGGGAACCTCGTACTTC. It codes for CASSLGGTSYF. Full variable domain (remainder filled in from reference TRBV28 and TRBJ2-7): DVKVTQSSRYLVKRTGEKVFLECVQDMDHENMFWYRQDPGLGLRLIYFSYDVKMKEKGDIPEGYSVSREKKERFSLILESASTNQTSMYLCASSLGGTSYFGPGTRLTVT.

V is TRBV12-3 or TRBV12-4 and J is TRBJ1-1; 7 bases line up with TRBD1. CDR3 length: 17 amino acids. The J segment lost 2 bases and the V segment lost 8 bases, leaving 17 bases of the junction unmatched. CDR3 region: CASYDLRTGGVNTEAFF. DNA of the CDR3: TGTGCCAGCTATGACTTAAGGACAGGAGGTGTAAACACTGAAGCTTTCTTT.

This clonotype was counted a few times. The V gene is TRBV5-1, the J gene TRBJ2-1; 7 bases align to TRBD2. CDR3 length equals 16 residues. Germline CDR1 is SGHRS and CDR2 is YFSETQ. Trimming at V came to 3 bases and at J to 7 bases, leaving 13 bases not matched to a gene. The CDR3 DNA reads as TGCGCCAGCAGCTACCAAGCGGGGTCGGTTCGAAATGAGCAGTTCTTC. It yields the protein CASSYQAGSVRNEQFF.

This clonotype was picked up a small number of times. V is TRBV12-3 or TRBV12-4 and J is TRBJ2-3; 9 bases fit TRBD1. CDR3 length equals 15 residues. V dropped 5 bases and J dropped 3; count of bases not matched to a gene: 6. CDR3 protein: CASSLTGGGTDTQYF. DNA of the CDR3: TGTGCCAGCAGTCTCACAGGGGGCGGGACAGATACGCAGTATTTT.